This T cell receptor (beta chain) came from a study of cytomegalovirus exposure and HLA in healthy donors. Trimming left V 1 base short and J 3 bases short, with 19 bases between. There are 18 residues in the CDR3. Use of 60 Vbeta and 13 Jbeta primers characterized the PCR. TCRdb's table, derived via immunoSEQ multiplex PCR, lists solely in-frame clones and lacks some. The table lists approximately 74,000 clones, over 55% of them singletons. The sequenced material came from PBMCs. The TCR comes from a man aged 25 to 40 in good health and CMV-seropositive. The chain combines TRBV23-1 with TRBJ1-5; D uncertain. TRBV23-1 belongs to the ORF category, with a function that is uncertain. DNA of the CDR3: TGCGCCAGCAGTCAATTGGACCTCACTTGGGAGTACAATCAGCCCCAGCATTTT. Protein product: CASSQLDLTWEYNQPQHF.